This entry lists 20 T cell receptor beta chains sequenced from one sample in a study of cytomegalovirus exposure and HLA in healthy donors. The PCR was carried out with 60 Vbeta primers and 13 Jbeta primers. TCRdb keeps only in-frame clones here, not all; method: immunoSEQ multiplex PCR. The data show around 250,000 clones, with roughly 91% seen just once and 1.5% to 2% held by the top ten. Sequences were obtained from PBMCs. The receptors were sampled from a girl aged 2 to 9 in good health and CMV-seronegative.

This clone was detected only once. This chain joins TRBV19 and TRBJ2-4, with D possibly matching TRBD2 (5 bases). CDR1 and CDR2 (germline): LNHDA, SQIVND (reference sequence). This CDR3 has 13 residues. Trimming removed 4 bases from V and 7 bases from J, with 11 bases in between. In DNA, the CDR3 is TGTGCCAGTAGTAGGGAGAGTACGAACATTCAGTACTTC. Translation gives CASSRESTNIQYF.

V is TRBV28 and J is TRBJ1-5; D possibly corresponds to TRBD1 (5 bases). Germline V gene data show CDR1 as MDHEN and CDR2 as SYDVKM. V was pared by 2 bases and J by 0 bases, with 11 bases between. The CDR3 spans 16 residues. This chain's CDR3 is CASSLQGLISNQPQHF. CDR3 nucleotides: TGTGCCAGCAGTTTACAGGGCCTTATTAGCAATCAGCCCCAGCATTTT. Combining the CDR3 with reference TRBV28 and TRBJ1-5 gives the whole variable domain DVKVTQSSRYLVKRTGEKVFLECVQDMDHENMFWYRQDPGLGLRLIYFSYDVKMKEKGDIPEGYSVSREKKERFSLILESASTNQTSMYLCASSLQGLISNQPQHFGDGTRLSIL.

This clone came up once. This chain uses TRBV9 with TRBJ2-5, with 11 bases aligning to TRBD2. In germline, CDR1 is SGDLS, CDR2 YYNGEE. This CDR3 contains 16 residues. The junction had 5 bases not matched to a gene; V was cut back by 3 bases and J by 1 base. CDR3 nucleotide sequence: TGTGCCAGCAGCGCCGGGACTAGCGGACCCCAAGAGACCCAGTACTTC. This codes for CASSAGTSGPQETQYF.

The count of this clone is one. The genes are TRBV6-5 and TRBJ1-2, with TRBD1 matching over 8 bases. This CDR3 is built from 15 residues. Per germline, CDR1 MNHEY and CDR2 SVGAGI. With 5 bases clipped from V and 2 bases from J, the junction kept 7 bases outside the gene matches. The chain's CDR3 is CASSPRTGWNYGYTF. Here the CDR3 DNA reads TGTGCCAGCAGTCCTCGGACAGGGTGGAACTATGGCTACACCTTC.

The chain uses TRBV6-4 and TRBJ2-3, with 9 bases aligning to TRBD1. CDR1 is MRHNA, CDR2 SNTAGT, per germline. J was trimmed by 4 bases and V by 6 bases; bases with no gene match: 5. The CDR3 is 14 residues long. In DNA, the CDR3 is TGTGCCAGCAGACAGGGGGCGTCCGCAGATACGCAGTATTTT. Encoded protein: CASRQGASADTQYF.

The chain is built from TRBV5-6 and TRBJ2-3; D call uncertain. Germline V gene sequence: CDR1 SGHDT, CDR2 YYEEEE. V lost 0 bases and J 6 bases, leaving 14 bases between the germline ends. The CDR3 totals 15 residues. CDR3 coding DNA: TGTGCCAGCAGCTTGGTATGGCCGGCGGCGGATACGCAGTATTTT. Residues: CASSLVWPAADTQYF. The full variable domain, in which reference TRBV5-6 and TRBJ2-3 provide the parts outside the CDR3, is DAGVTQSPTHLIKTRGQQVTLRCSPKSGHDTVSWYQQALGQGPQFIFQYYEEEERQRGNFPDRFSGHQFPNYSSELNVNALLLGDSALYLCASSLVWPAADTQYFGPGTRLTVL.

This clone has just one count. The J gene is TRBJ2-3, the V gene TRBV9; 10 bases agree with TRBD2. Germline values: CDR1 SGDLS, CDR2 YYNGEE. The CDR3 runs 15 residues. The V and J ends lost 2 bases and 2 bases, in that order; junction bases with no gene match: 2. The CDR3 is CASSVLAGDTDTQYF. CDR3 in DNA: TGTGCCAGCAGCGTTCTAGCGGGGGACACAGATACGCAGTATTTT.

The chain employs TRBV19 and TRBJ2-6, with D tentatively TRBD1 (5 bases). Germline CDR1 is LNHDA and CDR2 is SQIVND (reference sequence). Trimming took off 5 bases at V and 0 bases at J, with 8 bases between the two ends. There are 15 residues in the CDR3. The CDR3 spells CASSPRVSGANVLTF. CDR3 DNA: TGTGCCAGTAGTCCCAGGGTCTCTGGGGCCAACGTCCTGACTTTC.

Here the CDR3 reads CASSYTGTGGYEQYF. As DNA, the CDR3 is TGTGCCAGCAGCTATACCGGGACAGGGGGTTACGAGCAGTACTTC. This chain uses TRBV5-4 with TRBJ2-7, with 11 bases fitting TRBD1. Germline CDR1 SGHNT, CDR2 YYREEE (reference sequence). There are 15 residues in the CDR3. V lost 3 bases to trimming and J lost 4 bases; unmatched junction nucleotides: 6. Full variable domain (missing parts from reference TRBV5-4 and TRBJ2-7): ETGVTQSPTHLIKTRGQQVTLRCSSQSGHNTVSWYQQALGQGPQFIFQYYREEENGRGNFPPRFSGLQFPNYSSELNVNALELDDSALYLCASSYTGTGGYEQYFGPGTRLTVT.

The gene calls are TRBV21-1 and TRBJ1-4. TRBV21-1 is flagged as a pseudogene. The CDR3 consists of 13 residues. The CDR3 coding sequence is TGTGCCATAGGGGGGGGCGGGCATGAAAAACTGTTTTTT. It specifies CAIGGGGHEKLFF.

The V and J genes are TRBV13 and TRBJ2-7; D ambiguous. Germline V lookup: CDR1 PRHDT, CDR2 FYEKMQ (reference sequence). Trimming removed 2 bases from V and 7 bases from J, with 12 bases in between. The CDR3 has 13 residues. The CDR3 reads CASSLRLVSEQYF. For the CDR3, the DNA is TGTGCCAGCAGCTTAAGACTCGTGTCGGAGCAGTACTTC.

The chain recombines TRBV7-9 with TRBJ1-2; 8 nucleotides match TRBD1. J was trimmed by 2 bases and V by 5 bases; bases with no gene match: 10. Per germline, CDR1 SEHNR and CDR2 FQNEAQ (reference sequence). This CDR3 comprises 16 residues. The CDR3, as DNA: TGTGCCAGCAGCCTGACAGCCCGGACAGGGAACTATGGCTACACCTTC. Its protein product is CASSLTARTGNYGYTF.

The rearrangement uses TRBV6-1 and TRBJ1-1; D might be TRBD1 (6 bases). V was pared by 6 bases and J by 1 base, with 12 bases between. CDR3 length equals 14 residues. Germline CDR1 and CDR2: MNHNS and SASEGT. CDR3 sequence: CASSTGLGNTEAFF. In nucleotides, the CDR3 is TGTGCCAGCAGCACAGGGCTGGGGAACACTGAAGCTTTCTTT.

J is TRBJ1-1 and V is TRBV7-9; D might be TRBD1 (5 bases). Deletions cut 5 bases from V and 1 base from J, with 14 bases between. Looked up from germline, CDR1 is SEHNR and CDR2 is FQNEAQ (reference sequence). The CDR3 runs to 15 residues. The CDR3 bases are TGTGCCAGCAGCCCTAGATGGGGGGAGAACACTGAAGCTTTCTTT. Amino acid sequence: CASSPRWGENTEAFF. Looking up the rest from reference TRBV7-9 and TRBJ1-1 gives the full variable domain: DTGVSQNPRHKITKRGQNVTFRCDPISEHNRLYWYRQTLGQGPEFLTYFQNEAQLEKSRLLSDRFSAERPKGSFSTLEIQRTEQGDSAMYLCASSPRWGENTEAFFGQGTRLTVV.

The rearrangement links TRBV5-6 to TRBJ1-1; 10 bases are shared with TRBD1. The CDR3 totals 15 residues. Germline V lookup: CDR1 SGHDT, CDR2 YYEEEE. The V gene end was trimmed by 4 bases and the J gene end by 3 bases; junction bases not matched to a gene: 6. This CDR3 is CASSAGTGEDTEAFF. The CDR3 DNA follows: TGTGCCAGCAGCGCCGGGACAGGGGAGGACACTGAAGCTTTCTTT.

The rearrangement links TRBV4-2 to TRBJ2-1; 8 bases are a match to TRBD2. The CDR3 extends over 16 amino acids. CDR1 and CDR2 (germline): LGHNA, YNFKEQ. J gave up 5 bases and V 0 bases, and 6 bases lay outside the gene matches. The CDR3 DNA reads TGTGCCAGCAGCCAAGAATGGCGGGAGGTCAACAATGAGCAGTTCTTC. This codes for CASSQEWREVNNEQFF.

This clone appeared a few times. The CDR3 bases are TGTGCCAGCAGTTGGGCGATGATAGCGGGAGGAAATGAGCAGTTCTTC. Translated, it gives CASSWAMIAGGNEQFF. J is TRBJ2-1 and V is TRBV6-6, with 10 nucleotides matching TRBD2. V was clipped by 4 bases and J by 7 bases; unmatched bases: 10. From germline, CDR1 is MNHNY and CDR2 SVGAGI (reference sequence). The CDR3 has 16 amino acids.

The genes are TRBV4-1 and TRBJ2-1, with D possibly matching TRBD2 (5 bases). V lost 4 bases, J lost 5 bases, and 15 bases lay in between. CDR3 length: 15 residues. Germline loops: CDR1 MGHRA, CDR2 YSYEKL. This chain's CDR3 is CASSPVASPDNEQFF. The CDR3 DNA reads TGCGCCAGCAGCCCTGTCGCTAGCCCCGACAATGAGCAGTTCTTC.

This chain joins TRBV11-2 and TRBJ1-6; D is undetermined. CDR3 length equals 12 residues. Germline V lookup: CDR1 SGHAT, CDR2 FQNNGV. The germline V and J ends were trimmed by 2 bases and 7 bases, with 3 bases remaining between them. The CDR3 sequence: CASSLSNSPLHF. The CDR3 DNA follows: TGTGCCAGCAGCTTATCGAATTCACCCCTCCACTTT.

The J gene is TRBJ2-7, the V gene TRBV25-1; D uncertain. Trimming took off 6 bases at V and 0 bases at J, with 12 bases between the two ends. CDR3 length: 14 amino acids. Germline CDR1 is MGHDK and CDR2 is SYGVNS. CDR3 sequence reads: CASSPPTVSYEQYF. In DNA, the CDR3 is TGTGCCAGCAGCCCCCCCACGGTCTCCTACGAGCAGTACTTC.